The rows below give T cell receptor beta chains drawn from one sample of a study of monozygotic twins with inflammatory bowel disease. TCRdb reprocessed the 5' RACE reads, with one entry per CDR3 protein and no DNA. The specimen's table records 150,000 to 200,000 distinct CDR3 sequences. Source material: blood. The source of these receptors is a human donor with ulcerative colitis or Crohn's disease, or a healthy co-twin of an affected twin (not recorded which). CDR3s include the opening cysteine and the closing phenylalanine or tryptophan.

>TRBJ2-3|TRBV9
CASSVVSTSGLSGTDTQYF
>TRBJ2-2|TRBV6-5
CASNSGYGNTGELFF
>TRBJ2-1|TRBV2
CASSEGLAIDEQFF
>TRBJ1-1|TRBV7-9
CASSPRRTFTEAFF
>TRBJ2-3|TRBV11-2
CASSFPDTQYF
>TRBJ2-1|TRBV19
CASSIGRRGTSGSRDNEQFF
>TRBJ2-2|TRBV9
CASSAEGASNTGELFF
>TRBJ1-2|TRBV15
CATSRGSGNYGYTF
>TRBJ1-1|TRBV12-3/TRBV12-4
CASRSQGATEAFF
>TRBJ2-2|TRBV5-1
CASSLARTPKGTGELFF
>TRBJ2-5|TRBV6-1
CASSRRTVGVQETQYF
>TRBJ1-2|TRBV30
CAWSTGTGYTF
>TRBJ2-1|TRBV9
CASSDSHGNEQFF
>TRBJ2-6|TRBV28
CASSLGVAPSSGANVLTF
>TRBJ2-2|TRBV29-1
CSVGSSGELFF
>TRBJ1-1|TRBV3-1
CASSQDRKGTMNTEAFF
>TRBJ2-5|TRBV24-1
CATSDGGISQETQYF
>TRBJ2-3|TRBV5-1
CASRLALATSTDTQYF
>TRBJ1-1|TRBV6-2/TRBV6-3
CASSYRGGQLNTEAFF
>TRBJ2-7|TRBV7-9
CASSLVSAEQYF
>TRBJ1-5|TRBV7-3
CASSLTDGQPQHF
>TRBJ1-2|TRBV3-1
CASTRQGSNYGYTF
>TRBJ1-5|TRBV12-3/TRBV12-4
CASSPGTGGMSNQPQHF
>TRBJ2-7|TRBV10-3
CAISGGTGLSYEQYF
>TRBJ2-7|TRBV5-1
CASSLMRQTYEQYF